This T cell receptor (beta chain) was observed in a study of T cells in Graves' hyperthyroidism and ophthalmopathy. Across the study: Upon initial diagnosis and before any treatment, peripheral blood was collected. Study observations and caveats: Through a model of 13 V-J features, ophthalmopathy was separated from stable hyperthyroidism.

This clonotype was counted at least ten times. The antigen is not known. Amplified TCR beta CDR3 regions came from RNA transcripts. The HTBI set primed first-round TCR CDR3 RT-PCR. One entry per CDR3 protein, called by TCRdb with MiXCR from the multiplex PCR reads. The table has some 600,000 distinct CDR3 sequences, around 13% seen once. Every diagnosis used clinical symptoms, serum thyroxine and TRAb, thyroid ultrasound and orbital computed tomography. Any symptoms of ophthalmopathy came after the first hyperthyroidism diagnosis, from which the blood sample dates. The specimen was blood. The TCR comes from a woman aged 25 to 39 with Graves' hyperthyroidism that later progressed to Graves' ophthalmopathy.

The CDR3 bases are TGTGCCATCAGTCCGGGACTGGCTGACAATGAGCAGTTCTTC. Translating gives CAISPGLADNEQFF. The chain recombines TRBV10-3 with TRBJ2-1; weak D call: TRBD2 (6 bases). This CDR3 is built from 14 residues. Germline lookup yields CDR1 ENHRY and CDR2 SYGVKD. The V and J ends lost 5 bases and 5 bases respectively, with 13 bases between them.